Reported below is one T cell receptor beta chain. J was trimmed by 1 base and V by 4 bases; bases with no gene match: 3. The CDR3 sequence is 14 residues long. Germline values: CDR1 LGHNA, CDR2 YSLEER. The sample originates from a study of blood T cell repertoires in COVID-19. Across the whole study: Italy, Spain and the United States were the sources of the convalescent and acute COVID-19 samples. In each case, the material was cDNA or gDNA derived from T cells, B-cell-depleted T cells, or PBMCs.

The authors' processing: Reference gene primer amplification gave estimated nucleated cell counts. Repertoires were generated with immunoSEQ multiplex PCR, while TCRdb's copy carries only in-frame clones and drops some. V and J calls and clone size are as listed in that table; D and trimming were resolved from the DNA. The sample has about 300,000 clones, roughly 90% seen once. The rearrangement links TRBV4-3 to TRBJ1-1; 7 bases match TRBD1. The TCR originated in a man in his late teens or twenties who had recovered from COVID-19. The sequenced sample consisted of peripheral blood. The CDR3 sequence is CASSRGQPNTEAFF. The CDR3 region has the DNA TGCGCCAGCAGCCGGGGACAGCCGAACACTGAAGCTTTCTTT.